These 24 T cell receptor beta chains originate from one sample sequenced in a study of CD8+CD57+ T cells in acquired aplastic anemia. TCR beta VDJ and CDR3 were profiled, and genomic DNA was the template. Via MiXCR, TCRdb re-called the reads, giving one row per CDR3 protein. Of about 210,000 distinct CDR3 sequences listed, over 60% are singletons. Sequencing was performed on sorted CD4+, CD8+, or CD8+CD57+ T cells (not recorded which) from PBMCs. These receptors all come from a human donor in good health.

This rearrangement joins TRBV5-1 to TRBJ2-1; D may be TRBD2 (6 bases). Near its end, the DNA agrees better with TRBJ2-5, so the J call may be wrong. The germline V gene encodes CDR1 SGHRS and CDR2 YFSETQ. The CDR3 runs 16 residues. The CDR3 DNA reads TGCGCCAGCAGCACTGGGATCGGGTTCCGGGGGGAGACCCAGTACTTC. This translates into CASSTGIGFRGETQYF.

This clonotype was detected once. The chain couples TRBV7-8 to TRBJ2-7, with 9 nucleotides matching TRBD1. There are 14 residues in the CDR3. V lost 1 base, J lost 5 bases, and 3 bases stayed unmatched. CDR1 is SGHVS and CDR2 is FQNEAQ in the germline V gene. As DNA, the CDR3 is TGTGCCAGCAGCTTAGGGGACAGGGCTCACGAGCAGTACTTC. This sequence encodes CASSLGDRAHEQYF.

V is TRBV2 and J is TRBJ2-7, with D unclear. The germline V gene has CDR1 SNHLY and CDR2 FYNNEI. Trimming removed 0 bases from V and 7 bases from J, with 10 bases in between. CDR3 length equals 13 residues. Here the CDR3 reads CASSEAGYNEQYF. CDR3 sequence (DNA): TGTGCCAGCAGTGAAGCAGGCTACAATGAGCAGTACTTC.

The V gene is TRBV20-1, the J gene TRBJ2-7; 12 bases agree with TRBD2. With 6 bases clipped from V and 5 bases from J, the junction kept 5 bases outside the gene matches. CDR3 length: 13 amino acids. In germline, CDR1 is DFQATT, CDR2 SNEGSKA (reference sequence). The DNA for the CDR3 is TGCAGTGCCCCGGGACTAGCGGGCAACGAGCAGTACTTC. It codes for CSAPGLAGNEQYF.

This clonotype was detected only a few times. The chain links TRBV20-1 to TRBJ2-5; TRBD1 agrees at 8 bases. CDR3 length: 13 residues. The germline V gene has CDR1 DFQATT and CDR2 SNEGSKA (reference sequence). Trimming took 5 bases from V and 5 from J; bases not matched to a gene: 7. The CDR3 DNA follows: TGCAGTGCTCAGACAGGGGAATGGGAGACCCAGTACTTC. Translating it yields CSAQTGEWETQYF.

Ten or more counts support this clonotype. This chain connects TRBV14 to TRBJ1-1; 10 bases agree with TRBD1. Germline values: CDR1 SGHDN, CDR2 FVKESK. Trimming cost V 6 bases and J 6 bases; bases outside gene matches: 4. The CDR3 runs 13 residues. In nucleotides, the CDR3 is TGTGCCAGCAGACCTGGGACAGGGGCTGAAGCTTTCTTT. It specifies CASRPGTGAEAFF.

This clonotype was seen just once. This chain uses TRBV6-1 with TRBJ1-6; 9 bases match TRBD1. CDR1 is MNHNS and CDR2 is SASEGT in the germline V gene. The CDR3 consists of 15 residues. The V gene end was trimmed by 4 bases and the J gene end by 7 bases; junction bases not matched to a gene: 5. CDR3 in DNA: TGTGCCAGCAGTGTGGACAGGGGTGGGAATTCACCCCTCCACTTT. Its translation: CASSVDRGGNSPLHF.

The V and J genes are TRBV2 and TRBJ1-1; TRBD1 aligns across 7 bases. Trimming cost V 4 bases and J 3 bases; bases outside gene matches: 8. The CDR3 covers 15 residues. Per the germline V gene, CDR1 is SNHLY and CDR2 is FYNNEI. Here the CDR3 DNA reads TGTGCCAGCAGTGGACCGACAGGGAAGGACACTGAAGCTTTCTTT. It is translated as CASSGPTGKDTEAFF.

This clonotype was picked up many times. This rearrangement joins TRBV6-5 to TRBJ1-2; TRBD1 is a possible D gene (5 bases). V lost 5 bases, J lost 4 bases, and 14 bases lay in between. The CDR3 totals 14 residues. CDR1 is MNHEY, CDR2 SVGAGI, per germline. The CDR3 protein is CASSPLDSSYGYTF. CDR3 nucleotides: TGTGCCAGCAGTCCCCTTGACAGTAGCTATGGCTACACCTTC.

The chain uses TRBV20-1 and TRBJ2-1, with 8 bases lining up with TRBD2. The trim removed 4 bases at V and 0 bases at J, leaving 5 bases unmatched. This CDR3 comprises 15 residues. Germline V gene data show CDR1 as DFQATT and CDR2 as SNEGSKA (reference sequence). CDR3 bases: TGCAGTGCTACGGGGGGGACCAGCTCCTACAATGAGCAGTTCTTC. Translation: CSATGGTSSYNEQFF.

Ten or more counts support this clonotype. V is TRBV20-1 and J is TRBJ2-2; 7 bases are a match to TRBD1. The J segment lost 1 base and the V segment lost 0 bases, leaving 2 bases of the junction unmatched. Looked up from germline, CDR1 is DFQATT and CDR2 is SNEGSKA (reference sequence). CDR3 length: 15 amino acids. The CDR3, as DNA: TGCAGTGCTAGAGAGACAGGGATGAACACCGGGGAGCTGTTTTTT. It is translated as CSARETGMNTGELFF.

This clonotype was detected a few times. The chain uses TRBV10-3 and TRBJ1-2, with 9 positions matching TRBD1. The CDR3 is 11 residues long. V shed 10 bases, J shed 6 bases, and the junction held 3 bases outside the gene matches. Germline V lookup: CDR1 ENHRY, CDR2 SYGVKD. CDR3 region: CATRDRDGYTF. CDR3 sequence (DNA): TGTGCCACCCGGGACAGGGATGGCTACACCTTC.

This clonotype has only a few counts. This sequence joins TRBV29-1 and TRBJ1-2; D not certain. The CDR3 has 12 residues. Trimming cost V 4 bases and J 8 bases, with 14 bases left between them. Germline V CDR1 and CDR2: SQVTM, ANQGSEA. CDR3 in amino acids: CSVGGKVEGYTF. CDR3 bases: TGCAGCGTTGGTGGAAAGGTAGAGGGCTACACCTTC. The full variable domain, with the rest looked up from reference TRBV29-1 and TRBJ1-2, is SAVISQKPSRDICQRGTSLTIQCQVDSQVTMMFWYRQQPGQSLTLIATANQGSEATYESGFVIDKFPISRPNLTFSTLTVSNMSPEDSSIYLCSVGGKVEGYTFGSGTRLTVV.

This clonotype was found once. The CDR3 nucleotides are TGTGCCAGCGGGAGGGTGGGGACTGAAGCTTTCTTT. As protein: CASGRVGTEAFF. V and J are TRBV7-9 and TRBJ1-1; D not certain. Germline loops: CDR1 SEHNR, CDR2 FQNEAQ (reference sequence). The V gene lost 8 bases and the J gene lost 5 bases, with 12 bases spanning the gap. The CDR3 has 12 residues. Supplemented by reference TRBV7-9 and TRBJ1-1, the full variable domain reads DTGVSQNPRHKITKRGQNVTFRCDPISEHNRLYWYRQTLGQGPEFLTYFQNEAQLEKSRLLSDRFSAERPKGSFSTLEIQRTEQGDSAMYLCASGRVGTEAFFGQGTRLTVV.

V usage is TRBV19 and J usage is TRBJ1-4, with TRBD1 matching 8 bases. From germline, CDR1 is LNHDA and CDR2 SQIVND (reference sequence). This CDR3 comprises 14 residues. Trimming at V came to 6 bases and at J to 5 bases, leaving 5 bases not matched to a gene. The CDR3 here is CASSDRGPNEKLFF. The CDR3 coding sequence is TGTGCCAGTAGCGACAGGGGCCCGAATGAAAAACTGTTTTTT.

This clonotype was counted only a few times. V is TRBV12-3 or TRBV12-4 and J is TRBJ1-2; D is perhaps TRBD1 (5 bases). V was trimmed by 4 bases and J by 8 bases, leaving 11 bases between them. This CDR3 contains 12 residues. The CDR3 DNA reads as TGTGCCAGCAGTTCGGACAACGAGGGCTACACCTTC. This encodes CASSSDNEGYTF.

J is TRBJ2-5 and V is TRBV7-8; the D gene could be TRBD1 or TRBD2 (6 bases each). The CDR3 spans 17 residues. Per germline, CDR1 SGHVS and CDR2 FQNEAQ. V dropped 0 bases and J dropped 5 bases, with 19 bases sitting between them. The CDR3 reads CASSLAGTTRDRETQYF. The CDR3 coding sequence is TGTGCCAGCAGCTTAGCGGGGACAACGCGGGATCGGGAGACCCAGTACTTC.

The chain carries TRBV20-1 and TRBJ2-1; TRBD2 aligns across 9 bases. V lost 6 bases, J lost 0 bases, and 12 bases stayed unmatched. The germline gives CDR1 DFQATT, CDR2 SNEGSKA (reference sequence). This CDR3 is 17 amino acids long. The chain's CDR3 is CSARGLAGFSSYNEQFF. CDR3 coding DNA: TGCAGTGCCAGGGGCCTAGCGGGGTTTAGCTCCTACAATGAGCAGTTCTTC.

The chain couples TRBV5-5 to TRBJ2-1; D unresolved. Deletions cut 6 bases from V and 0 bases from J, with 16 bases between. This CDR3 comprises 16 residues. Germline CDR1 is SGHKS and CDR2 is YYEKEE (reference sequence). The CDR3 spells CASIPTAVDSYNEQFF. The DNA of the CDR3 is TGTGCCAGCATCCCAACCGCGGTAGACTCCTACAATGAGCAGTTCTTC.

Points on this clonotype: The junction departs from germline at one end; a sequencing error may be responsible. The chain carries TRBV11-1 and TRBJ2-5, with D possibly being TRBD2 (5 bases). The CDR3 extends over 15 amino acids. Germline V gene sequence: CDR1 SGHAT, CDR2 FQDESV (reference sequence). In DNA, the CDR3 is TGCGCCAGCAACCATGAAGCGACTCGCGGGTGGACCCAGTACTTC. Protein product: CASNHEATRGWTQYF.

Many counts were recorded for this clonotype. The rearrangement joins TRBV14 to TRBJ2-7, with a possible D match to TRBD2 (6 bases). Germline assignment: CDR1 SGHDN and CDR2 FVKESK. The CDR3 is 15 amino acids. V was pared by 4 bases and J by 3 bases, with 16 bases between. The CDR3 region is CASSRGIGGNYEQYF. DNA for the CDR3: TGTGCCAGCAGCCGGGGGATTGGGGGGAACTACGAGCAGTACTTC.

As to this clonotype: Sequence at one end of the junction differs from germline and may be a read error. V and J are TRBV29-1 and TRBJ2-7; D gene ambiguous. The CDR3 consists of 12 residues. Per germline, CDR1 SQVTM and CDR2 ANQGSEA. The CDR3 DNA sequence: TGCAGCGTTGGCGTCACCTCCTACGAGCAGCACTTC. It encodes CSVGVTSYEQHF.

The CDR3 loop reads CSVDLATGGGYGYTF. The DNA for the CDR3 is TGCAGCGTTGATTTGGCGACAGGCGGGGGGTATGGCTACACCTTC. The gene calls are TRBV29-1 and TRBJ1-2; D is perhaps TRBD1 (6 bases). This CDR3 is 15 amino acids long. Germline lookup yields CDR1 SQVTM and CDR2 ANQGSEA. Trimming stripped 3 bases from V and 5 bases from J, with 19 bases between.

About this clonotype: Being one base from a much bigger clone, this may be a read error. The rearrangement joins TRBV4-1 to TRBJ1-1; 9 bases line up with TRBD1. Germline V gene lookup returns CDR1 MGHRA and CDR2 YSYEKL. This CDR3 contains 17 residues. V lost 0 bases, J lost 4 bases, and 9 bases stayed unmatched. DNA for the CDR3: TGCGCCAGCAGCCAAGATCCCACCCTACAGGGGGCCACTGAAGCTTTCTTT. Translating it yields CASSQDPTLQGATEAFF.